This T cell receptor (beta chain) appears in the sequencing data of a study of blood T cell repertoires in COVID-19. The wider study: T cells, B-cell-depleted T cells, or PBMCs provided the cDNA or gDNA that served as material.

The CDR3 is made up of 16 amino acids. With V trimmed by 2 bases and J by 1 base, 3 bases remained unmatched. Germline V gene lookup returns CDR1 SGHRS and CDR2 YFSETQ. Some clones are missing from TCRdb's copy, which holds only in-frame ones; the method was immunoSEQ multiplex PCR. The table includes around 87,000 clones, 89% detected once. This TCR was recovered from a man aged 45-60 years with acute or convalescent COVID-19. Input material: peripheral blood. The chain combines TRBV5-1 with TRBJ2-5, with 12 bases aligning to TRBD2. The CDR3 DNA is TGCGCCAGCAGCTTTGGACTAGCGGGGACCCAAGAGACCCAGTACTTC. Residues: CASSFGLAGTQETQYF.